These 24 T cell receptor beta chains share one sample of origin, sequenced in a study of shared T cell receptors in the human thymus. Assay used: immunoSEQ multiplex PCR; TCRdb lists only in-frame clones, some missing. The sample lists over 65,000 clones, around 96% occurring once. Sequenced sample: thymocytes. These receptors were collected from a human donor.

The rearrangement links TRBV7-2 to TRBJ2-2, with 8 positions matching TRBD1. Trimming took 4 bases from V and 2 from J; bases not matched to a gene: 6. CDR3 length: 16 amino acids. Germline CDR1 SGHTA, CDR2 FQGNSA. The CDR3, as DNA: TGTGCCAGCAGCTCCCGGACAGGGAAAAACACCGGGGAGCTGTTTTTT. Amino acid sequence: CASSSRTGKNTGELFF.

The CDR3 nucleotides read TGTGCCAGCAGTTATGAGGGGCAGAGTAATGAAAAACTGTTTTTT. It specifies CASSYEGQSNEKLFF. The gene calls are TRBV6-5 and TRBJ1-4, with D possibly matching TRBD1 (5 bases). The CDR3 consists of 15 residues. V lost 3 bases to trimming and J lost 4 bases, with 12 bases between them. Germline V gives CDR1 MNHEY, CDR2 SVGAGI.

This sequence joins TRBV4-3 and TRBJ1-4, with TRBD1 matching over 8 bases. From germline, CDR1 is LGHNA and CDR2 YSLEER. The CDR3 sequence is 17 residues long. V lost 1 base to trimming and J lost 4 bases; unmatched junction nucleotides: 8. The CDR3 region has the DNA TGCGCCAGCAGCCAAGGAGGGGCGGGACAGGTTAATGAAAAACTGTTTTTT. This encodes CASSQGGAGQVNEKLFF.

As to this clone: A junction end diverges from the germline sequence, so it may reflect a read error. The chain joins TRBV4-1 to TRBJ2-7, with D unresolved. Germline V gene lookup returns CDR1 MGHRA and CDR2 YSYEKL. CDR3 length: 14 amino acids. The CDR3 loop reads CASSQEVVRELIPF. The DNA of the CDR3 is TGCGCCAGCAGCCAAGAGGTCGTTAGGGAACTAATCCCCTTC.

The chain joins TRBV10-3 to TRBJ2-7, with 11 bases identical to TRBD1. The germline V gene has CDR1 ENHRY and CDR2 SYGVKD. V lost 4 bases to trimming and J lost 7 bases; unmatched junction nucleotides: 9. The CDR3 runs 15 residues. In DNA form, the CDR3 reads TGTGCCATCAGTGTTTGGGACAGGGGGGTAGGGGAGCAGTACTTC. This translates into CAISVWDRGVGEQYF.

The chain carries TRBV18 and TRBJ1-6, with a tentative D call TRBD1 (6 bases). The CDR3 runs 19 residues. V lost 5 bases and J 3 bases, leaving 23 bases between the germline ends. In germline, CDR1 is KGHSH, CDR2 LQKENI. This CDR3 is CASSTTGLYEGDYNSPLHF. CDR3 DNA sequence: TGTGCCAGCTCAACGACAGGTCTATACGAGGGCGACTATAATTCACCCCTCCACTTT.

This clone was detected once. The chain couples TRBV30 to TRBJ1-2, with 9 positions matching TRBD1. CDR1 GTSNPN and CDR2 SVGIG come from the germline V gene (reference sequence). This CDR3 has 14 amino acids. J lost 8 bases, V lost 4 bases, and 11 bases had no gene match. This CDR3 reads CAWTRGQGVRGYTF. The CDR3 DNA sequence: TGTGCCTGGACCCGGGGACAGGGAGTGAGAGGCTACACCTTC.

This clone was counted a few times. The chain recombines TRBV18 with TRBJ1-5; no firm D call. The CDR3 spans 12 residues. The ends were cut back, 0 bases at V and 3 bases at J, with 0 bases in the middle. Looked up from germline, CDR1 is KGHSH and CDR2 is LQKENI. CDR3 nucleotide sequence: TGTGCCAGCTCACCACCCAATCAGCCCCAGCATTTT. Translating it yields CASSPPNQPQHF.

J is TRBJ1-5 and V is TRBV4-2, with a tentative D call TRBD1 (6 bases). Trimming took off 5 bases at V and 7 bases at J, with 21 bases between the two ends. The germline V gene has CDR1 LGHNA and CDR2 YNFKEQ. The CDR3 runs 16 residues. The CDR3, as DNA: TGTGCCAGCAGCGCCAAGGGGGGGCAGGGCGGACAGCCCCAGCATTTT. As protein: CASSAKGGQGGQPQHF.

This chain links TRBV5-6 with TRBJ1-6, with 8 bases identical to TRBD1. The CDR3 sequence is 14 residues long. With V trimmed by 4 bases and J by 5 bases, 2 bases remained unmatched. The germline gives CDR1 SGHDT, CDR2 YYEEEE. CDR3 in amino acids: CASSMTGDNSPLHF. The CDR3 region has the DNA TGTGCCAGCAGCATGACAGGGGATAATTCACCCCTCCACTTT.

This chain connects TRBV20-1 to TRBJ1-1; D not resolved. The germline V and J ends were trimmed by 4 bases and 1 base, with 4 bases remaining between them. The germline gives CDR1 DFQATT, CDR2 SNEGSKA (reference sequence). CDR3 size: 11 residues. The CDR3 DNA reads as TGCAGTGCTAACAGGAACACTGAAGCTTTCTTT. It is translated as CSANRNTEAFF.

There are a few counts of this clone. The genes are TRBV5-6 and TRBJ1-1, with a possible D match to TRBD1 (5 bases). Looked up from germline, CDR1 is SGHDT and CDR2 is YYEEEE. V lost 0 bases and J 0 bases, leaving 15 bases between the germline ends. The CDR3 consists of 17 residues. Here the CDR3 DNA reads TGTGCCAGCAGCTTGGCGGGGTGGGACCCTATGAACACTGAAGCTTTCTTT. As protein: CASSLAGWDPMNTEAFF.

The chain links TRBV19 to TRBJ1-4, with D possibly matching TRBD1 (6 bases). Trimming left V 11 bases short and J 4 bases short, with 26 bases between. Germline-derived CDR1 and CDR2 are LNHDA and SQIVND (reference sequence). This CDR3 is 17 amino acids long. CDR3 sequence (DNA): TGTGCCCAGAAACAGGGCCCGGCTGTTGGATTTAATGAAAAACTGTTTTTT. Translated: CAQKQGPAVGFNEKLFF.

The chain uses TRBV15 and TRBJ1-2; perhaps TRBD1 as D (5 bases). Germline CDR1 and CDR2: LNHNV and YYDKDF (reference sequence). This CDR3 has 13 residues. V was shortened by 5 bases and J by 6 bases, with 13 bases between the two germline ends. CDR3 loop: CATSLDRSDGYTF. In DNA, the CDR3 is TGTGCCACCAGCCTCGACAGATCGGATGGCTACACCTTC.

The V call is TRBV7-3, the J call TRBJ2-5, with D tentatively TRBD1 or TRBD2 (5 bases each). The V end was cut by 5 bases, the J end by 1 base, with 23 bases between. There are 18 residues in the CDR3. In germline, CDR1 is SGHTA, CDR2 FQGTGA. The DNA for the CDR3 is TGTGCCAGCAGCCCCCAGTCGGGACCCCCAGGTGGCCAAGAGACCCAGTACTTC. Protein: CASSPQSGPPGGQETQYF. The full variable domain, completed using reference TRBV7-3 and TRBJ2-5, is GAGVSQTPSNKVTEKGKYVELRCDPISGHTALYWYRQSLGQGPEFLIYFQGTGAADDSGLPNDRFFAVRPEGSVSTLKIQRTERGDSAVYLCASSPQSGPPGGQETQYFGPGTRLLVL.

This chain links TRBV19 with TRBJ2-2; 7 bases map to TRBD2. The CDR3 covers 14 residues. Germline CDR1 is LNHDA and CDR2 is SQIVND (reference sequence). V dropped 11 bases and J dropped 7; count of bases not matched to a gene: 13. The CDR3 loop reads CAGRGAAGFGELFF. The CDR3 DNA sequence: TGTGCCGGCCGTGGGGCAGCGGGGTTCGGGGAGCTGTTTTTT.

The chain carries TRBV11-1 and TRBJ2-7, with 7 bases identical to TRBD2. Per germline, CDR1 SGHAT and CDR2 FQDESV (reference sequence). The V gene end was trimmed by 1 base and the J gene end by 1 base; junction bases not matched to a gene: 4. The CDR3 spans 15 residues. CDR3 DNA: TGTGCCAGCAGCTTAGGGCTAGCGGCGTCCTACGAGCAGTACTTC. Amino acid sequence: CASSLGLAASYEQYF.

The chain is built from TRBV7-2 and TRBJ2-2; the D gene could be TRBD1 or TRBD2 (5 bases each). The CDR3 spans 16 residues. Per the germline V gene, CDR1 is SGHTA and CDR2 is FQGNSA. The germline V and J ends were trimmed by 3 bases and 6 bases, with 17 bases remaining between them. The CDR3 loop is CASSFKVWTGPGELFF. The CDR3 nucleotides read TGTGCCAGCAGCTTTAAAGTCTGGACGGGGCCCGGGGAGCTGTTTTTT. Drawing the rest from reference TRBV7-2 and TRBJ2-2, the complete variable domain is GAGVSQSPSNKVTEKGKDVELRCDPISGHTALYWYRQSLGQGLEFLIYFQGNSAPDKSGLPSDRFSAERTGGSVSTLTIQRTQQEDSAVYLCASSFKVWTGPGELFFGEGSRLTVL.

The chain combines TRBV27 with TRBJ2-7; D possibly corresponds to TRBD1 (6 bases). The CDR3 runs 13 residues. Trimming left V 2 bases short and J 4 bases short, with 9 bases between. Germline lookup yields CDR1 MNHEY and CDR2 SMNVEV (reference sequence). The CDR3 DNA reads TGTGCCAGCAGTTTAAGACAGGCTTACGAGCAGTACTTC. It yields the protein CASSLRQAYEQYF.

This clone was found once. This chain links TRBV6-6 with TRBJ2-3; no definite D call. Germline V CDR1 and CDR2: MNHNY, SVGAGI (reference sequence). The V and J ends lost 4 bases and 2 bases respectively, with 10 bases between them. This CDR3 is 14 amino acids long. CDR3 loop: CASSLGVITDTQYF. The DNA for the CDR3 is TGTGCCAGCAGTTTAGGCGTAATCACAGATACGCAGTATTTT.

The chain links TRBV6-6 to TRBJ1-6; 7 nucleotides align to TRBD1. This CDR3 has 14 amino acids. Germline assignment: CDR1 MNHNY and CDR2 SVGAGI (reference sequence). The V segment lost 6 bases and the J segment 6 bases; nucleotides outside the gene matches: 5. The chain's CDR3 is CASRRDSFNSPLHF. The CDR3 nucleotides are TGTGCCAGCAGGCGGGACAGCTTTAATTCACCCCTCCACTTT.

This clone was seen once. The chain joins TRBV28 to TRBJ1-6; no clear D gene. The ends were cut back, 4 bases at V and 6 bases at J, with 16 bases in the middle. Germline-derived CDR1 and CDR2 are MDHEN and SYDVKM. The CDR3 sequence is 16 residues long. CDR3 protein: CASSCKGPPSNSPLHF. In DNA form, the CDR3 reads TGTGCCAGCAGTTGTAAGGGCCCTCCGAGTAATTCACCCCTCCACTTT. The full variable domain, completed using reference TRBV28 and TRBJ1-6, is DVKVTQSSRYLVKRTGEKVFLECVQDMDHENMFWYRQDPGLGLRLIYFSYDVKMKEKGDIPEGYSVSREKKERFSLILESASTNQTSMYLCASSCKGPPSNSPLHFGNGTRLTVT.

DNA for the CDR3: TGTGCCAGCAGTGGGGCGCGGTATGAGCAGTTCTTC. This sequence encodes CASSGARYEQFF. The chain uses TRBV2 and TRBJ2-1; D uncertain. This CDR3 has 12 amino acids. The germline V and J ends were trimmed by 4 bases and 8 bases, with 9 bases remaining between them. Germline assignment: CDR1 SNHLY and CDR2 FYNNEI.

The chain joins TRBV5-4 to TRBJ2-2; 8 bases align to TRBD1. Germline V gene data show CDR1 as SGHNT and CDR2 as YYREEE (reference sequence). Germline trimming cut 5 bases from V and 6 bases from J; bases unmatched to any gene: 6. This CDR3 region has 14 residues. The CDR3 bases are TGTGCCAGCAGGTGTGGACAGGGCCCCGGGGAGCTGTTTTTT. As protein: CASRCGQGPGELFF.